This T cell receptor beta chain appears in the sequencing data of a study of blood T cell repertoires in COVID-19. In the study overall: T cells, B-cell-depleted T cells, or PBMCs provided the cDNA or gDNA that served as material.

Grouping used clinical history reported by participants in a survey and questionnaire. The assay was immunoSEQ multiplex PCR, and TCRdb's table has in-frame clones only and misses some. The repertoire has about 200,000 clones, just over 85% of them found once; the top ten carry 3% to 4.5%. This CDR3 has 14 residues. Per the germline V gene, CDR1 is SQVTM and CDR2 is ANQGSEA. Between the trimmed V and J ends, which lost 6 bases and 3 bases, there was a span of 17 bases. This receptor was obtained from a woman between 40 and 50 years old with acute COVID-19. The sample consisted of PBMCs or T cells enriched from blood (not recorded which). The gene calls are TRBV29-1 and TRBJ1-2; D may be TRBD1 (6 bases). The DNA of the CDR3 is TGCAGCGTCCCATTAGGGGGATATGACTATGGCTACACCTTC. It yields the protein CSVPLGGYDYGYTF.